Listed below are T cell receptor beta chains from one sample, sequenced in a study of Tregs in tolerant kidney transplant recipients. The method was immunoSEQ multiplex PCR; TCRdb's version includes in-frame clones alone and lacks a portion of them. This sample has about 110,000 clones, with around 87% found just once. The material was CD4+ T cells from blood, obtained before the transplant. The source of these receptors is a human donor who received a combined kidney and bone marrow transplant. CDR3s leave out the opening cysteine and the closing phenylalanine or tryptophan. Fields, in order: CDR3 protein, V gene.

CDR3aa: ASSLATGDGYT
v_gene: TRBV5-6

CDR3aa: ASSLVLSGGGNYGYT
v_gene: TRBV11-2

CDR3aa: ASSMSGREWNNEQF
v_gene: TRBV19

CDR3aa: ASSNTGTAYGYT
v_gene: TRBV7-9

CDR3aa: SVVFGRASGTDTQY
v_gene: TRBV29-1

CDR3aa: ASSLDGQMNTEAF
v_gene: TRBV5-4

CDR3aa: ASSIAGQGYEQY
v_gene: TRBV18

CDR3aa: ASSSTRGAYEQY
v_gene: TRBV6-6

CDR3aa: ASSIDGRQNNEQF
v_gene: TRBV19

CDR3aa: ASSSKPGQGDPGSYEQY
v_gene: TRBV5-1

CDR3aa: ASSTRVDTEAF
v_gene: TRBV5-5